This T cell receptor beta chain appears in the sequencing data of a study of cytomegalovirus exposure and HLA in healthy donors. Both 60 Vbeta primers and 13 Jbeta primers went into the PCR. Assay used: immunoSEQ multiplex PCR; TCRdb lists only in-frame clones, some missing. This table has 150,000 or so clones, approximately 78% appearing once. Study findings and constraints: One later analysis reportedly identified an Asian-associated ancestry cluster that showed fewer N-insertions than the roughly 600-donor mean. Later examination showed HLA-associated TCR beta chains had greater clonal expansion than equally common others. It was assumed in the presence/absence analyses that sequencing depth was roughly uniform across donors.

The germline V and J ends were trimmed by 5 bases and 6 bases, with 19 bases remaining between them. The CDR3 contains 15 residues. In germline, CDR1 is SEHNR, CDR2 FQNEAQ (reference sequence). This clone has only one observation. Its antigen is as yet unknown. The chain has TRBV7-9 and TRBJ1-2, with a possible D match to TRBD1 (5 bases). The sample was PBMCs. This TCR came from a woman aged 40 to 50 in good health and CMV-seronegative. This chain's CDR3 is CASSRLGDRPNGYTF. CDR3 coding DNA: TGTGCCAGCAGCCGTCTAGGGGATCGCCCCAATGGCTACACCTTC.